This TCR beta chain was identified in a study of shared clonotypes between healthy human individuals. Background on the study: Each donor had three CD4 naive, three CD4 memory, two CD8 naive and one CD8 memory plate.

A deep-level run was used for the assay. Profiling relied on immunoSEQ multiplex PCR, and the TCRdb table lists in-frame clones only, not all of them. The table shows fewer than 400,000 clones, with over 65% occurring only once. Details on this clone: Its antigen is currently unknown.

Overall study findings and caveats: For naive CD4 cells, 4% to 6% of clonotypes were shared across a few donors.

CDR1 SGHRS and CDR2 YFSETQ come from the germline V gene. The CDR3 spans 13 residues. V was shortened by 4 bases and J by 0 bases, with 6 bases between the two germline ends. This receptor was taken from a man younger than 40 in good health. The V call is TRBV5-1, the J call TRBJ2-3; D not certain. Input material: memory CD4+ T cells sorted from blood. The subset here: CD45RA-negative fraction. The CDR3 reads CASSRTSTDTQYF. The DNA of the CDR3 is TGCGCCAGCAGCCGGACCAGCACAGATACGCAGTATTTT.